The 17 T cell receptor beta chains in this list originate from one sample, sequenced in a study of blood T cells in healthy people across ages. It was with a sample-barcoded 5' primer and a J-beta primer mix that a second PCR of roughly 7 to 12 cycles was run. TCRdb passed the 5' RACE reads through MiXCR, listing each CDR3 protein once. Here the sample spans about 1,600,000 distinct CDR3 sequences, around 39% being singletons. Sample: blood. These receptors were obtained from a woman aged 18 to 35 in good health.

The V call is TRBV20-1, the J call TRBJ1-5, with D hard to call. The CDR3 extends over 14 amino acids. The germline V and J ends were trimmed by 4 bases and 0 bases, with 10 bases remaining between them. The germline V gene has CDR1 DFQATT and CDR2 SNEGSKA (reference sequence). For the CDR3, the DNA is TGCAGTGCTATAGACAAATATAGCAATCAGCCCCAGCATTTT. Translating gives CSAIDKYSNQPQHF.

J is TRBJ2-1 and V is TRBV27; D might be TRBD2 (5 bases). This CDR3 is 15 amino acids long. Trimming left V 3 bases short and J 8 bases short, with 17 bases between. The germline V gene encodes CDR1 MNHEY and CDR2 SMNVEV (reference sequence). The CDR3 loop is CASSFWTGYVYEQFF. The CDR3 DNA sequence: TGTGCCAGCAGTTTTTGGACGGGGTATGTGTATGAGCAGTTCTTC.

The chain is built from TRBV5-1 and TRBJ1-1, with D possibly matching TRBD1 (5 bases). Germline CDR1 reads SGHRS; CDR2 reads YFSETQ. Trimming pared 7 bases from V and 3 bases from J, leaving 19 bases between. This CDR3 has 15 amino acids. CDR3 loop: CASGTGPLRDTEAFF. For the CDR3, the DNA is TGCGCCAGCGGCACGGGACCACTGAGGGACACTGAAGCTTTCTTT.

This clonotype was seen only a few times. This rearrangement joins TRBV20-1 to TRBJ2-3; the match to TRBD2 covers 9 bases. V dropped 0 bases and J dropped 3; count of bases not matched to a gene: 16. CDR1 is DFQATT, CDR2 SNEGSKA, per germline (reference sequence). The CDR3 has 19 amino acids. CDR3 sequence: CSARDWSVLAGAGTDTQYF. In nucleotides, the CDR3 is TGCAGTGCTAGAGATTGGAGTGTATTAGCGGGAGCAGGGACAGATACGCAGTATTTT.

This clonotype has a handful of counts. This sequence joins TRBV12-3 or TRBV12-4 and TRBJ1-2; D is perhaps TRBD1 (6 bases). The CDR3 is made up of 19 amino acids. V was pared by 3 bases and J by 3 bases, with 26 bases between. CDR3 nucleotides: TGTGCCAGCAGTTTCGTAGGTGGGGGGCTAATCGATCGCCACTATGGCTACACCTTC. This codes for CASSFVGGGLIDRHYGYTF.

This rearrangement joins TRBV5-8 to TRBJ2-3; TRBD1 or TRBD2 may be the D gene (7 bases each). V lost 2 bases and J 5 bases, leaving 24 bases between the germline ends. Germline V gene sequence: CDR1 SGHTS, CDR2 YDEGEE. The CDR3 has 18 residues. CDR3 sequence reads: CASSFLQSLAGGEDTQYF. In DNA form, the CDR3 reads TGTGCCAGCAGCTTTCTCCAGTCTTTGGCAGGGGGGGAAGATACGCAGTATTTT.

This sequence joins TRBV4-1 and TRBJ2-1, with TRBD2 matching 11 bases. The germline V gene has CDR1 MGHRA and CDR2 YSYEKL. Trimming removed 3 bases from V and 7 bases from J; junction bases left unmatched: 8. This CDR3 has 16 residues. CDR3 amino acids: CASSHHTSGSRNEQFF. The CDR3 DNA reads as TGCGCCAGCAGCCACCATACTAGCGGGAGTCGGAATGAGCAGTTCTTC.

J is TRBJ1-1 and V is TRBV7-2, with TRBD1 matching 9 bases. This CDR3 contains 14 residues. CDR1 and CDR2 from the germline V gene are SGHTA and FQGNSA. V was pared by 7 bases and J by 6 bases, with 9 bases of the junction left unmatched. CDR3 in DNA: TGTGCCAGCACCCCCGGGACAGGGTGGTCTGAAGCTTTCTTT. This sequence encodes CASTPGTGWSEAFF.

CDR3: CASSENRPLSLSYEQYF. DNA for the CDR3: TGTGCCAGCAGTGAGAATAGACCCTTATCTCTCTCCTACGAGCAGTACTTC. V is TRBV25-1 and J is TRBJ2-7, with D unclear. The ends were cut back, 3 bases at V and 0 bases at J, with 18 bases in the middle. Germline assignment: CDR1 MGHDK and CDR2 SYGVNS. The CDR3 spans 17 residues.

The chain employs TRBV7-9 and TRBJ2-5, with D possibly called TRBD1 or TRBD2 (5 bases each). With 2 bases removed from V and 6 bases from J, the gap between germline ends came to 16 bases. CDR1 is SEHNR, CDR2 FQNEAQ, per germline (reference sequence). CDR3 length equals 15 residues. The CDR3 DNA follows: TGTGCCAGCAGCTTACAGGGTGCAGAGCGGAAGACCCAGTACTTC. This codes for CASSLQGAERKTQYF.

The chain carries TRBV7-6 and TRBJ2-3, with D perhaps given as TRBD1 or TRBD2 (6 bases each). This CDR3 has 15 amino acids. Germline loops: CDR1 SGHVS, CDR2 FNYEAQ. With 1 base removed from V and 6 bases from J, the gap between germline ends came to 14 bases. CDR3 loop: CASSLGVGGEDTQYF. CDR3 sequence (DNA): TGTGCCAGCAGCTTAGGCGTGGGGGGCGAGGATACGCAGTATTTT.

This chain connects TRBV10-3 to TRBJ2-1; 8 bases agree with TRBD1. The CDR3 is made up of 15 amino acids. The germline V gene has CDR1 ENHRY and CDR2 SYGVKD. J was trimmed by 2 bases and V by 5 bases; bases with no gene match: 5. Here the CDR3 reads CAISPGQATYNEQFF. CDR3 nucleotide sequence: TGTGCCATCAGTCCGGGACAGGCAACCTACAATGAGCAGTTCTTC.

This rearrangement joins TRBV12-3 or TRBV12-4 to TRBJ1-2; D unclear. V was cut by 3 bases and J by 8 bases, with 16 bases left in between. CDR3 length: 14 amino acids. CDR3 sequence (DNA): TGTGCCAGCAGTTTTGGGCTCTCTCGAGCAGGCTACACCTTC. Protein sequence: CASSFGLSRAGYTF.

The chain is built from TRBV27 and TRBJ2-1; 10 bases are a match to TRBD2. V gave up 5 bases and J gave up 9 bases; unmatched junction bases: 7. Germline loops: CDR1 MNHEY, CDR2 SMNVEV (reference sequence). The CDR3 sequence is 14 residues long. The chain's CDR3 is CASSAGTSVTEQFF. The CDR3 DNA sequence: TGTGCCAGCAGTGCCGGGACTAGCGTTACTGAGCAGTTCTTC.

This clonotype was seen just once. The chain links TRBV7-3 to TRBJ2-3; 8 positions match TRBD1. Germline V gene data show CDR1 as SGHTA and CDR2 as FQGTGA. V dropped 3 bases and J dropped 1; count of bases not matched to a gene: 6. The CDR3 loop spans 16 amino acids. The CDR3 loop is CASSFADRERTDTQYF. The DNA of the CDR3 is TGTGCCAGCAGCTTCGCGGACAGGGAACGCACAGATACGCAGTATTTT.

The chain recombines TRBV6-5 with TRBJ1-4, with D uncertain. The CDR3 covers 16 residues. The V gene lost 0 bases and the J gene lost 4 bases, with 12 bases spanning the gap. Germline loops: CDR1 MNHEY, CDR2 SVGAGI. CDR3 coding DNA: TGTGCCAGCAGTTACTCGACGGTTTATTTTAATGAAAAACTGTTTTTT. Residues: CASSYSTVYFNEKLFF.

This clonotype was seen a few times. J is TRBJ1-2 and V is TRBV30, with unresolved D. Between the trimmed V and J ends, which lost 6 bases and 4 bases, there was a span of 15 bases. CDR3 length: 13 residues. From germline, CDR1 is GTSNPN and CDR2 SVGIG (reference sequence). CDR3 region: CACPGIRGYGYTF. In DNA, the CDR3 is TGTGCCTGCCCGGGGATCCGGGGCTATGGCTACACCTTC.